The 20 T cell receptor beta chains below all came from one sample that was sequenced in a study of glioma-infiltrating T cells. The iRepertoire nested amplicon-rescue multiplex PCR amplified TCR alpha and beta CDR3s from RNA. TCRdb independently ran MiXCR on the multiplex PCR reads; one entry per CDR3 protein. This table has roughly 350,000 distinct CDR3 sequences, 41% appearing once. What was sequenced was glioma tissue, nonneoplastic brain tissue, or PBMCs (not recorded which). These receptors all come from a human donor with low-grade glioma or glioblastoma, undergoing nonglioma brain surgery, or in good health (not recorded which).

The chain uses TRBV19 and TRBJ2-7, with a possible D match to TRBD1 (7 bases). The CDR3 runs 14 residues. Germline CDR1 is LNHDA and CDR2 is SQIVND (reference sequence). Trimming took off 5 bases at V and 2 bases at J, with 13 bases between the two ends. The CDR3 reads CASSAGQLTYEQYF. In DNA, the CDR3 is TGTGCCAGTAGTGCGGGACAGCTCACCTACGAGCAGTACTTC.

In the case of this clonotype: Given a much more abundant clone one base away, this may be a read error. The chain uses TRBV15 and TRBJ2-1; 7 positions agree with TRBD1. The germline gives CDR1 LNHNV, CDR2 YYDKDF (reference sequence). The CDR3 has 15 residues. This chain's CDR3 is CATSRDDRVYNEQSF. CDR3 DNA sequence: TGTGCCACCAGCAGAGATGACAGGGTCTACAATGAGCAGTCCTTC.

To note about this clonotype: One base away lies a much larger clone, so this may be a sequencing read error. This chain uses TRBV6-5 with TRBJ2-1; D is unresolved. Germline lookup yields CDR1 MNHEY and CDR2 SVGAGI. The CDR3 is 13 residues long. In nucleotides, the CDR3 is TGTGCCAGCAGTTACACCTTTTACAATGAGCAGCTCTTC. As protein: CASSYTFYNEQLF.

A word on this clonotype: A much larger clonotype is one base distant, so this may be a read error. This chain links TRBV27 with TRBJ1-2; D unresolved. Germline CDR1 MNHEY, CDR2 SMNVEV (reference sequence). The CDR3 spans 13 residues. Trimming left V 6 bases short and J 4 bases short, with 12 bases between. CDR3 residues: CASRLGIGYGYTF. The CDR3, as DNA: TGTGCCAGCAGATTGGGGATCGGCTATGGCTACACCTTC.

This clonotype has a handful of counts. The chain joins TRBV28 to TRBJ2-6; TRBD2 is a possible D gene (5 bases). Trimming took off 7 bases at V and 5 bases at J, with 18 bases between the two ends. CDR1 MDHEN and CDR2 SYDVKM come from the germline V gene. This CDR3 contains 16 residues. The CDR3 loop is CASKPREAHWANVLTF. The CDR3 DNA is TGTGCCAGCAAACCCCGGGAAGCTCACTGGGCCAACGTCCTGACTTTC.

This rearrangement joins TRBV7-6 to TRBJ1-4, with D hard to call. The CDR3 spans 15 residues. CDR1 and CDR2 (germline): SGHVS, FNYEAQ. With 5 bases removed from V and 0 bases from J, the gap between germline ends came to 10 bases. The CDR3 loop is CASSQLMATNEKLFF. CDR3 DNA: TGTGCCAGCAGCCAATTGATGGCAACTAATGAAAAACTGTTTTTT.

CDR3 coding DNA: TGTGCTAGTGGGCCTGACAGGGCCTCCTACAATGAGCAGTTCTTC. Its translation: CASGPDRASYNEQFF. The chain is built from TRBV12-5 and TRBJ2-1; the match to TRBD1 covers 7 bases. Losses at the gene ends were 6 bases for V and 0 bases for J; bases not matched to a gene: 5. This CDR3 comprises 15 residues. The germline V gene has CDR1 LGHNT and CDR2 FRNRAP. The whole variable domain, filled in from reference TRBV12-5 and TRBJ2-1, reads DARVTQTPRHKVTEMGQEVTMRCQPILGHNTVFWYRQTMMQGLELLAYFRNRAPLDDSGMPKDRFSAEMPDATLATLKIQPSEPRDSAVYFCASGPDRASYNEQFFGPGTRLTVL.

With regard to this clonotype: It may be a read error: a sequence one base away is much more abundant. The DNA is omitted, as the CDR3 cannot be located on it reliably, and the CDR3 follows TCRdb's listing. The chain is built from TRBV6-9 and TRBJ2-7; the DNA was not compared with TRBD2, the D call given in the table. Both ends counted, the CDR3 spans 18 residues. CDR1 and CDR2 (germline): MNHGY, SVAAGI. The CDR3 region is CASSYYFGAGASSYEQHF.

The CDR3 nucleotides read TGTGCCAGTAGTACCGACCCGACGTACAATGAGCAGTTCTTC. It specifies CASSTDPTYNEQFF. The V and J genes are TRBV19 and TRBJ2-1; D unresolved. Germline-derived CDR1 and CDR2 are LNHDA and SQIVND (reference sequence). Trimming pared 4 bases from V and 4 bases from J, leaving 11 bases between. This CDR3 is built from 14 residues.

In this sample, this clonotype turned up many times. The CDR3, as DNA: TGTGCCACCAGCGGACCCGGGTTAGGAACAGATACGCAGTATTTT. This translates into CATSGPGLGTDTQYF. The rearrangement joins TRBV15 to TRBJ2-3, with D hard to call. The CDR3 spans 15 residues. V was trimmed by 5 bases and J by 3 bases, leaving 15 bases between them. From germline, CDR1 is LNHNV and CDR2 YYDKDF (reference sequence).

V is TRBV28 and J is TRBJ2-1; 14 bases map to TRBD2. The germline V gene has CDR1 MDHEN and CDR2 SYDVKM. The CDR3 sequence is 19 residues long. The J segment lost 3 bases and the V segment lost 7 bases, leaving 14 bases of the junction unmatched. The CDR3 DNA reads as TGTGCCAGCACCGCTTCGGGACTAGCGGGAGTACACGGCTACAATGAGCAGTTCTTC. It specifies CASTASGLAGVHGYNEQFF.

This clonotype was recorded a few times. The gene calls are TRBV7-9 and TRBJ2-7; possibly TRBD1 for D (6 bases). Germline CDR1 is SEHNR and CDR2 is FQNEAQ (reference sequence). The CDR3 is 15 residues long. Trimming pared 6 bases from V and 3 bases from J, leaving 18 bases between. CDR3 region: CASSPRGRPYYEQYF. The CDR3 DNA sequence: TGTGCCAGCAGTCCTAGGGGGAGACCCTACTACGAGCAGTACTTC.

This clonotype occurred many times. CDR3: CASSYSPFNYGYTF. The CDR3 DNA is TGTGCCAGCAGTTACTCTCCATTCAACTATGGCTACACCTTC. The chain couples TRBV6-2 or TRBV6-3 to TRBJ1-2; D ambiguous. The CDR3 spans 14 residues. V dropped 0 bases and J dropped 2 bases, with 7 bases sitting between them. The V gene's germline CDR1 is MNHEY and CDR2 SVGEGT.

V usage is TRBV2 and J usage is TRBJ2-1, with D perhaps matching TRBD1 or TRBD2 (6 bases each). V lost 4 bases and J lost 7, with 8 bases in between. CDR1 is SNHLY, CDR2 FYNNEI, per germline. The CDR3 covers 12 residues. The CDR3 sequence: CASSGGANEQFF. The CDR3 DNA follows: TGTGCCAGCAGTGGGGGGGCGAATGAGCAGTTCTTC.

This clonotype has just a few counts. The V and J genes are TRBV28 and TRBJ2-5; 9 positions agree with TRBD2. Unmatched junction bases numbered 6, after V lost 5 bases and J lost 5 bases. The germline V gene has CDR1 MDHEN and CDR2 SYDVKM. CDR3 length equals 14 residues. CDR3 DNA: TGTGCCAGCAGTCGATGGACTAGCGAGGAGACCCAGTACTTC. The encoded protein is CASSRWTSEETQYF.

The gene calls are TRBV5-1 and TRBJ1-2; a weak D match, TRBD1 (6 bases). Germline assignment: CDR1 SGHRS and CDR2 YFSETQ. This CDR3 contains 13 residues. Trimming shortened V by 2 bases and J by 7 bases, and 12 bases separated the two germline ends. CDR3 sequence (DNA): TGCGCCAGCAGCTTCGCACAGGGAGGTGGCTACACCTTC. Residues: CASSFAQGGGYTF.

CDR3 coding DNA: TGTGCCAGCAGGGGTAATAGCGGCTACAATGAGCAGTTCTTC. Its translation: CASRGNSGYNEQFF. The chain joins TRBV6-2 or TRBV6-3 to TRBJ2-1; TRBD2 might be the D (6 bases). With 6 bases removed from V and 3 bases from J, the gap between germline ends came to 12 bases. The CDR3 runs to 14 residues. From germline, CDR1 is MNHEY and CDR2 SVGEGT.

The V call is TRBV5-5, the J call TRBJ2-7; D not certain. The CDR3 covers 14 residues. V gave up 4 bases and J gave up 3 bases, with 14 bases separating them. Germline values: CDR1 SGHKS, CDR2 YYEKEE (reference sequence). The CDR3 DNA follows: TGTGCCAGCAGCCCCTGGGCCCTAATCTACGAGCAGTACTTC. This encodes CASSPWALIYEQYF.

The chain recombines TRBV25-1 with TRBJ2-7; 9 bases fit TRBD2. Germline V CDR1 and CDR2: MGHDK, SYGVNS. There are 14 residues in the CDR3. Trimming cost V 6 bases and J 4 bases; bases outside gene matches: 7. The CDR3 nucleotides are TGTGCCAGCAGCTTGGCAGCGGGAGGTTACGAGCAGTACTTC. As protein: CASSLAAGGYEQYF.

Regarding this clonotype: One end of the junction does not line up with germline, which may come from a read error. The rearrangement joins TRBV28 to TRBJ2-2; tentative D call: TRBD2 (5 bases). In germline, CDR1 is MDHEN, CDR2 SYDVKM. The CDR3 length is 12 residues. Written as DNA, the CDR3 is TGTGCCAGCAGCCGGACCACCGGGGAGCTGCTTTTT. Encoded protein: CASSRTTGELLF.